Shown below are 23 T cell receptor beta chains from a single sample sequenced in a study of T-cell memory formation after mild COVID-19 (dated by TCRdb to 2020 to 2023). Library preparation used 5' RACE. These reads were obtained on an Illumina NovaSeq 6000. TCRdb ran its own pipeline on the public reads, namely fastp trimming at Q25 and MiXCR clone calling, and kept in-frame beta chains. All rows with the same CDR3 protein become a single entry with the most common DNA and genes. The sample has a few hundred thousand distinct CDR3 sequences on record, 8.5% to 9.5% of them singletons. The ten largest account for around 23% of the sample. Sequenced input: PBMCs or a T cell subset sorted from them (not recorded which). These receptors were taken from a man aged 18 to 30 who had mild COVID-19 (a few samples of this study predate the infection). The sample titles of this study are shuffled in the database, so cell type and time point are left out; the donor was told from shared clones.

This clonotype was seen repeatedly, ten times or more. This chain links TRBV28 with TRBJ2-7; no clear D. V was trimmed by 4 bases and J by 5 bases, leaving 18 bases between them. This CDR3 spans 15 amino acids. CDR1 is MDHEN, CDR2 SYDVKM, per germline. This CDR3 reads CASSSPRRASHEQYF. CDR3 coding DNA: TGTGCCAGCAGTTCCCCTCGGCGAGCGTCCCACGAGCAGTACTTC.

CDR3 sequence reads: CSVDGTGENTYGYTF. DNA for the CDR3: TGCAGCGTAGACGGAACAGGGGAAAATACCTATGGCTACACCTTC. The J gene is TRBJ1-2, the V gene TRBV29-1; 7 positions match TRBD1. Germline V gives CDR1 SQVTM, CDR2 ANQGSEA. The CDR3 consists of 15 residues. The junction had 14 bases not matched to a gene; V was cut back by 6 bases and J by 4 bases.

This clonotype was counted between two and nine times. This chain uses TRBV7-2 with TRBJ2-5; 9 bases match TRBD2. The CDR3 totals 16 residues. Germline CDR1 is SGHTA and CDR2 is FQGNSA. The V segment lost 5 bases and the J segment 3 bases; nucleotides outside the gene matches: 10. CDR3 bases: TGTGCCAGCAGCCGACTGTCACTAGCGGGTGAAGAGACCCAGTACTTC. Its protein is CASSRLSLAGEETQYF.

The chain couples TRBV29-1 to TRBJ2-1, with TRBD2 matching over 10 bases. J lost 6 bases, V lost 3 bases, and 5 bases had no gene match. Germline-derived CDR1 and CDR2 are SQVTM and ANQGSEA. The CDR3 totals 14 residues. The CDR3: CSVDPSGGANEQFF. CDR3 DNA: TGCAGCGTTGATCCCAGCGGGGGGGCCAATGAGCAGTTCTTC.

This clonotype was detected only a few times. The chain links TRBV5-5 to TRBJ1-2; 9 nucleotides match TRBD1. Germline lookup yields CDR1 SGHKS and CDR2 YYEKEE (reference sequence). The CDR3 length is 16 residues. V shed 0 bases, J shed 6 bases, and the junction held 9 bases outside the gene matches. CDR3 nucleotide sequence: TGTGCCAGCAGCTTGGACGTCGGGACAGGGTCTAATGGCTACACCTTC. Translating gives CASSLDVGTGSNGYTF.

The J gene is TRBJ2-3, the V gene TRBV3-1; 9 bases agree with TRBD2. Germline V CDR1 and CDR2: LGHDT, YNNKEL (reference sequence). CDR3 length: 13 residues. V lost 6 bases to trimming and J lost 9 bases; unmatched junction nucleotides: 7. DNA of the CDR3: TGTGCCAGCAGTATTACCCTAGCGGGGACGCAGTATTTT. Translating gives CASSITLAGTQYF.

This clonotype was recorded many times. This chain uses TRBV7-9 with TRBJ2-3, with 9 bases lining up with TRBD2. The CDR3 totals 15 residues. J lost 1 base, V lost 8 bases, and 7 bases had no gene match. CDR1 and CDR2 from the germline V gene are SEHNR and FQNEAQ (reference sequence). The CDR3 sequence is CASSGERGGTDTQYF. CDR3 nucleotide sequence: TGTGCCAGCTCGGGCGAGCGGGGGGGCACAGATACGCAGTATTTT.

DNA of the CDR3: TGCGCCAGCAGCCAAGATTTCGGGGGGGCGAGAAACATTCAGTACTTC. Translating gives CASSQDFGGARNIQYF. The J gene is TRBJ2-4, the V gene TRBV4-3, with 8 bases matching TRBD2. The CDR3 has 16 amino acids. J was trimmed by 6 bases and V by 0 bases; bases with no gene match: 7. Per the germline V gene, CDR1 is LGHNA and CDR2 is YSLEER.

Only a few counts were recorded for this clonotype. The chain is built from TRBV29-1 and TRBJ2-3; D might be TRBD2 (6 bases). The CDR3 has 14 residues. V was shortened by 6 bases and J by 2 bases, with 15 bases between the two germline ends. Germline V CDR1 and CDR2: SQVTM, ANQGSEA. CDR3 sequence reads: CSVSGGTITDTQYF. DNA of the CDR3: TGCAGCGTGAGTGGGGGGACGATCACAGATACGCAGTATTTT.

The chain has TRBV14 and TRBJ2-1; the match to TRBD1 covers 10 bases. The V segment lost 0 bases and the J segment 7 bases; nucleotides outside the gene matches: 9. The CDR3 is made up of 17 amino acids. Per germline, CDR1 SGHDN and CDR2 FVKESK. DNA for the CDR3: TGTGCCAGCAGCCAAGATTTTTGGGACAGGGGACCGAATGAGCAGTTCTTC. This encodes CASSQDFWDRGPNEQFF.

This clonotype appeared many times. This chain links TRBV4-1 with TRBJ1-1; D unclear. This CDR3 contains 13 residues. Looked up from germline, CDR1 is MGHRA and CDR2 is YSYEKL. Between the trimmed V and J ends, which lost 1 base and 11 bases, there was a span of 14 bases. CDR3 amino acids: CASSQVEVAAAFF. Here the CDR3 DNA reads TGCGCCAGCAGCCAAGTAGAAGTCGCGGCCGCTTTCTTT.

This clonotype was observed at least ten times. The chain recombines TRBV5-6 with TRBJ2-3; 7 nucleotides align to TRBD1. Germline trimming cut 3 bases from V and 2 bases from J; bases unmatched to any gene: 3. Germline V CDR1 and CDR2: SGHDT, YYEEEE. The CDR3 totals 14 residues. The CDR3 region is CASSYQGDTDTQYF. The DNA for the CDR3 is TGTGCCAGCAGCTACCAGGGGGACACAGATACGCAGTATTTT.

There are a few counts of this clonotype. The CDR3 region is CASSFSGGFYEQYF. DNA of the CDR3: TGTGCCAGCAGCTTTAGCGGGGGTTTCTACGAGCAGTACTTC. V is TRBV7-2 and J is TRBJ2-7, with TRBD2 identical over 9 bases. The J segment lost 3 bases and the V segment lost 3 bases, leaving 3 bases of the junction unmatched. Per germline, CDR1 SGHTA and CDR2 FQGNSA. This CDR3 region has 14 residues.

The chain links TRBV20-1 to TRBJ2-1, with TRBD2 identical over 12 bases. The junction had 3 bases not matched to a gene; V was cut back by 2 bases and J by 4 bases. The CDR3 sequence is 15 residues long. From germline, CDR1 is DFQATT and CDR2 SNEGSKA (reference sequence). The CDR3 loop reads CSARLAGGDYNEQFF. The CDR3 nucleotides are TGCAGTGCTAGACTAGCGGGGGGGGATTACAATGAGCAGTTCTTC.

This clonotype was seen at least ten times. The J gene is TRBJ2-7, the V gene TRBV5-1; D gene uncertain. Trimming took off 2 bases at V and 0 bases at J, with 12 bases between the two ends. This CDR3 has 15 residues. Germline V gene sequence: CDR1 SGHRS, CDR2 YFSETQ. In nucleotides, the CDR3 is TGCGCCAGCAGCTTTGTAGTTGTTGGCTCCTACGAGCAGTACTTC. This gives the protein CASSFVVVGSYEQYF. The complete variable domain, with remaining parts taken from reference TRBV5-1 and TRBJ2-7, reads KAGVTQTPRYLIKTRGQQVTLSCSPISGHRSVSWYQQTPGQGLQFLFEYFSETQRNKGNFPGRFSGRQFSNSRSEMNVSTLELGDSALYLCASSFVVVGSYEQYFGPGTRLTVT.

The CDR3 sequence is CATSDPRSSGELFF. The CDR3 DNA reads as TGTGCCACCAGTGATCCACGGAGCTCCGGGGAGCTGTTTTTT. V usage is TRBV24-1 and J usage is TRBJ2-2; no definite D call. The V gene's germline CDR1 is KGHDR and CDR2 SFDVKD. With 3 bases removed from V and 6 bases from J, the gap between germline ends came to 10 bases. CDR3 size: 14 residues.

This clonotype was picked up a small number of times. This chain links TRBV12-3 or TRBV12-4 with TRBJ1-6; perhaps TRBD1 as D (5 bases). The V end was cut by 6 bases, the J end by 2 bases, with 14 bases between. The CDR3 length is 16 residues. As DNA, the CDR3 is TGTGCCAGCAGCCGCCGGGTGGGGCCCTATAATTCACCCCTCCACTTT. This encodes CASSRRVGPYNSPLHF.

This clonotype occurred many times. The CDR3 is CASSGTDEKLFF. CDR3 bases: TGTGCCAGCAGTGGGACAGATGAAAAACTGTTTTTT. The chain combines TRBV2 with TRBJ1-4; a weak D match, TRBD1 (6 bases). Between the trimmed V and J ends, which lost 4 bases and 6 bases, there was a span of 6 bases. Germline assignment: CDR1 SNHLY and CDR2 FYNNEI. The CDR3 contains 12 residues.

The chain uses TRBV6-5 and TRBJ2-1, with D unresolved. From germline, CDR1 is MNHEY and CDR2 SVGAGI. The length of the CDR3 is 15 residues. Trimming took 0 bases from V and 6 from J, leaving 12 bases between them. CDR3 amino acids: CASSYSQDGLNEQFF. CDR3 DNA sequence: TGTGCCAGCAGTTACTCGCAAGACGGGCTCAATGAGCAGTTCTTC.

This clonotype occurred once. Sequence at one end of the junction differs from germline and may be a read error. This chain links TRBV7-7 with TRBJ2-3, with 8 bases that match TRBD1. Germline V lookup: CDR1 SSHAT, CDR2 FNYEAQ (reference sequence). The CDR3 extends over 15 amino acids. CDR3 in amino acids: CASSSNTGGTDTQYF. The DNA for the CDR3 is TGTGCTAGCAGCTCGAACACAGGGGGAACAGATACGCAGTATTTT.

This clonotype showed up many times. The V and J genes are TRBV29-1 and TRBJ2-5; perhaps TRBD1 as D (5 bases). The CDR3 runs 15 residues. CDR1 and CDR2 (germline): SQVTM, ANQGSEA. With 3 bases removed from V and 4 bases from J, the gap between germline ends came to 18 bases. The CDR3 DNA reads TGCAGCGTTGAGCAGGGCCCCTTATGGGGAGAGACCCAGTACTTC. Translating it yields CSVEQGPLWGETQYF.

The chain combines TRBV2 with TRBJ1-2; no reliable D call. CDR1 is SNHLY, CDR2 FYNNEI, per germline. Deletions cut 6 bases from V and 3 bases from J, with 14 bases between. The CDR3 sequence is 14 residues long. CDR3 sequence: CASSPGWVDYGYTF. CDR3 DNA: TGTGCCAGCAGCCCAGGTTGGGTGGACTATGGCTACACCTTC.

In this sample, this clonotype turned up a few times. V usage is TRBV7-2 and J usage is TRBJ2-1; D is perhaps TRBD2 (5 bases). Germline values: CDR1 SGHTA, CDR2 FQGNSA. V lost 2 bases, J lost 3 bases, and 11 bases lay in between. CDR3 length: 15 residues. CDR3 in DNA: TGTGCCAGCAGCTTAAGAGCGGCGGTCTACAATGAGCAGTTCTTC. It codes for CASSLRAAVYNEQFF.